One sample yielded the 20 T cell receptor beta chains listed below, sequenced in a study of T-cell memory formation after mild COVID-19. TCRdb analysed the 5' RACE reads with MiXCR anew, one entry per CDR3 protein. The table has around 530,000 distinct CDR3 sequences, roughly 22% seen once. The sample taken for sequencing was PBMCs or a T cell subset sorted from them (not recorded which). The receptors here all came from an adult woman who had mild COVID-19 (a few samples of this study predate the infection). Cell type and time point are not known.

The chain uses TRBV15 and TRBJ2-2, with no clear D. Germline V lookup: CDR1 LNHNV, CDR2 YYDKDF (reference sequence). The CDR3 consists of 14 residues. The germline V and J ends were trimmed by 0 bases and 8 bases, with 10 bases remaining between them. The CDR3 DNA sequence: TGTGCCACCAGCAGAGATAAATATTCAGGGGAGCTGTTTTTT. Its protein is CATSRDKYSGELFF.

The chain is built from TRBV18 and TRBJ2-1, with D perhaps TRBD2 (5 bases). Germline V gene lookup returns CDR1 KGHSH and CDR2 LQKENI. Trimming removed 0 bases from V and 14 bases from J, with 17 bases in between. The CDR3 extends over 14 amino acids. This chain's CDR3 is CASSPPGEGSMKFF. CDR3 nucleotide sequence: TGTGCCAGCTCACCACCTGGCGAGGGCAGTATGAAGTTCTTC.

This clonotype has only a few counts. The J gene is TRBJ2-7, the V gene TRBV27, with TRBD1 matching 10 bases. The germline gives CDR1 MNHEY, CDR2 SMNVEV (reference sequence). The CDR3 runs to 15 residues. Losses at the gene ends were 4 bases for V and 1 base for J; bases not matched to a gene: 4. The CDR3 spells CASSSWTGGSYEQYF. CDR3 coding DNA: TGTGCCAGCAGTTCTTGGACAGGGGGGTCCTACGAGCAGTACTTC.

The J gene is TRBJ2-7, the V gene TRBV9; TRBD1 agrees at 8 bases. This CDR3 contains 15 residues. In germline, CDR1 is SGDLS, CDR2 YYNGEE. Trimming at V came to 4 bases and at J to 2 bases, leaving 8 bases not matched to a gene. The CDR3 sequence: CASSLGDRPTYEQYF. The CDR3 nucleotides are TGTGCCAGCAGCTTAGGGGACAGGCCGACCTACGAGCAGTACTTC.

This clonotype has a handful of counts. In nucleotides, the CDR3 is TGTGCCAGCAGCGGACAGGGACTAGCAGGGAATGAGCAGTTCTTC. This encodes CASSGQGLAGNEQFF. The chain has TRBV7-8 and TRBJ2-1; D is perhaps TRBD2 (9 bases). The germline CDR1 and CDR2 sequences are SGHVS and FQNEAQ. V lost 5 bases to trimming and J lost 7 bases, with 18 bases between them. The CDR3 length is 15 residues.

The table lists this clonotype with a few counts. The genes are TRBV20-1 and TRBJ2-3, with 12 bases aligning to TRBD2. This CDR3 region has 14 residues. Per the germline V gene, CDR1 is DFQATT and CDR2 is SNEGSKA (reference sequence). V gave up 4 bases and J gave up 6 bases; unmatched junction bases: 5. This CDR3 reads CSATLAGGGDTQYF. CDR3 bases: TGCAGTGCTACACTAGCGGGGGGAGGGGATACGCAGTATTTT.

This clonotype has more than one count but fewer than ten. The chain employs TRBV7-6 and TRBJ2-3; 11 nucleotides agree with TRBD2. This CDR3 region has 18 residues. Trimming cost V 5 bases and J 1 base; bases outside gene matches: 11. CDR1 and CDR2 (germline): SGHVS, FNYEAQ. The CDR3 loop is CASSPSGRTLIGTDTQYF. The CDR3 DNA sequence: TGTGCCAGCAGCCCTAGCGGGAGGACCCTAATCGGCACAGATACGCAGTATTTT.

This clonotype was observed a few times. The chain carries TRBV24-1 and TRBJ2-3; a weak D match, TRBD2 (5 bases). Looked up from germline, CDR1 is KGHDR and CDR2 is SFDVKD. Between the trimmed V and J ends, which lost 9 bases and 2 bases, there was a span of 14 bases. This CDR3 is built from 14 residues. CDR3: CATSDGGFTDTQYF. The CDR3, as DNA: TGTGCCACCTCCGACGGCGGGTTCACAGATACGCAGTATTTT.

This clonotype has a count of ten or more. The chain is built from TRBV12-3 or TRBV12-4 and TRBJ2-5, with D perhaps matching TRBD2 (6 bases). The CDR3 has 13 amino acids. Trimming removed 6 bases at V and 5 bases at J, with 13 bases between. DNA for the CDR3: TGTGCCAGCAGCAGACTAGTCCGTGAGACCCAGTACTTC. Residues: CASSRLVRETQYF.

This CDR3 reads CASSLDLAVSGDYNEQFF. In nucleotides, the CDR3 is TGTGCCAGCAGCTTAGACTTAGCTGTTAGCGGGGACTACAATGAGCAGTTCTTC. This chain links TRBV7-6 with TRBJ2-1; 8 nucleotides match TRBD2. Trimming cost V 1 base and J 3 bases; bases outside gene matches: 11. The germline V gene encodes CDR1 SGHVS and CDR2 FNYEAQ. The CDR3 has 18 residues. The full variable domain, its missing parts supplied by reference TRBV7-6 and TRBJ2-1, is GAGVSQSPRYKVTKRGQDVALRCDPISGHVSLYWYRQALGQGPEFLTYFNYEAQQDKSGLPNDRFSAERPEGSISTLTIQRTEQRDSAMYRCASSLDLAVSGDYNEQFFGPGTRLTVL.

This clonotype was recorded a few times. The chain employs TRBV18 and TRBJ2-7, with D uncertain. Germline V CDR1 and CDR2: KGHSH, LQKENI. Between the trimmed V and J ends, which lost 6 bases and 2 bases, there was a span of 20 bases. The CDR3 length is 16 residues. CDR3 nucleotide sequence: TGTGCCAGCTCTCGTAAAGCCCCGGGTAGCACCTACGAGCAGTACTTC. Translating it yields CASSRKAPGSTYEQYF. The entire variable domain, with the rest obtained from reference TRBV18 and TRBJ2-7, is as follows: NAGVMQNPRHLVRRRGQEARLRCSPMKGHSHVYWYRQLPEEGLKFMVYLQKENIIDESGMPKERFSAEFPKEGPSILRIQQVVRGDSAAYFCASSRKAPGSTYEQYFGPGTRLTVT.

This clonotype was observed a handful of times. The V and J genes are TRBV7-2 and TRBJ1-1; D may be TRBD1 (5 bases). V dropped 3 bases and J dropped 8 bases, with 10 bases sitting between them. The CDR3 spans 12 residues. Looked up from germline, CDR1 is SGHTA and CDR2 is FQGNSA. The CDR3 spells CASSFGQFEAFF. CDR3 DNA: TGTGCCAGCAGCTTTGGACAATTCGAAGCTTTCTTT.

This chain joins TRBV7-9 and TRBJ1-4, with D uncertain. V was pared by 5 bases and J by 0 bases, with 10 bases between. The CDR3 loop spans 15 amino acids. CDR1 and CDR2 from the germline V gene are SEHNR and FQNEAQ (reference sequence). DNA for the CDR3: TGTGCCAGCAGCAATGACGGTGCAACTAATGAAAAACTGTTTTTT. This encodes CASSNDGATNEKLFF.

This clonotype was observed a handful of times. This sequence joins TRBV6-2 or TRBV6-3 and TRBJ2-7, with D possibly TRBD2 on 5 matching bases. Germline-derived CDR1 and CDR2 are MNHEY and SVGEGT. Between the trimmed V and J ends, which lost 0 bases and 0 bases, there was a span of 6 bases. The CDR3 is 14 residues long. CDR3 region: CASSYSRVSYEQYF. CDR3 DNA sequence: TGTGCCAGCAGTTACTCGAGGGTCTCCTACGAGCAGTACTTC.

The gene calls are TRBV6-7 and TRBJ1-3, with D possibly matching TRBD1 (6 bases). TRBV6-7 is marked as an open reading frame, function uncertain. The CDR3 is 14 residues long. V lost 6 bases and J 0 bases, leaving 9 bases between the germline ends. CDR3 nucleotide sequence: TGTGCCAGCAGGGGGGACAACTCTGGAAACACCATATATTTT. This sequence encodes CASRGDNSGNTIYF.

The chain couples TRBV5-6 to TRBJ1-1; 9 bases fit TRBD1. CDR1 is SGHDT and CDR2 is YYEEEE in the germline V gene. This CDR3 is built from 16 residues. The V gene end was trimmed by 4 bases and the J gene end by 1 base; junction bases not matched to a gene: 8. CDR3 region: CASSRGTGRGNTEAFF. The DNA of the CDR3 is TGTGCCAGCAGCCGGGGGACAGGGAGAGGGAACACTGAAGCTTTCTTT.

This clonotype was observed many times. This CDR3 is CATSGDRHYGYTF. The DNA of the CDR3 is TGTGCCACCAGCGGGGACCGCCACTATGGCTACACCTTC. The V call is TRBV15, the J call TRBJ1-2, with D tentatively TRBD1 (5 bases). Germline assignment: CDR1 LNHNV and CDR2 YYDKDF (reference sequence). The CDR3 contains 13 residues. The V end lost 5 bases, the J end lost 3 bases, and 10 bases lay between the germline ends. The whole variable domain, filled in from reference TRBV15 and TRBJ1-2, reads DAMVIQNPRYQVTQFGKPVTLSCSQTLNHNVMYWYQQKSSQAPKLLFHYYDKDFNNEADTPDNFQSRRPNTSFCFLDIRSPGLGDTAMYLCATSGDRHYGYTFGSGTRLTVV.

The chain employs TRBV9 and TRBJ2-1; no reliable D call. V lost 1 base and J lost 5, with 13 bases in between. The V gene's germline CDR1 is SGDLS and CDR2 YYNGEE. The CDR3 consists of 15 residues. The CDR3 sequence is CASSVSPTANNEQFF. The CDR3 DNA reads as TGTGCCAGCAGCGTATCTCCTACAGCCAACAATGAGCAGTTCTTC.

The chain is built from TRBV18 and TRBJ2-1, with 11 positions matching TRBD2. CDR1 is KGHSH, CDR2 LQKENI, per germline. V lost 1 base to trimming and J lost 0 bases; unmatched junction nucleotides: 8. The CDR3 totals 19 residues. This chain's CDR3 is CASSPLGTSGLGSYNEQFF. CDR3 coding DNA: TGTGCCAGCTCACCACTAGGGACTAGCGGCTTGGGCTCCTACAATGAGCAGTTCTTC.

This chain connects TRBV18 to TRBJ1-2, with 11 bases lining up with TRBD1. Germline loops: CDR1 KGHSH, CDR2 LQKENI. With V trimmed by 1 base and J by 6 bases, 4 bases remained unmatched. The CDR3 spans 15 residues. CDR3 loop: CASSPRDRGINGYTF. The CDR3 DNA is TGTGCCAGCTCACCACGGGACAGGGGGATCAATGGCTACACCTTC.